The source of this TCR beta chain is a study of response to subunit inactivated influenza vaccine. MiXCR, applied by TCRdb to the RT-PCR reads, yields one record per CDR3 protein. The repertoire includes under 500,000 distinct CDR3 sequences, around 9.9% of them detected once, and approximately 12% sits in the top ten. Germline V gene data show CDR1 as LGHDT and CDR2 as YNNKEL (reference sequence). The V end lost 5 bases, the J end lost 3 bases, and 26 bases lay between the germline ends. This CDR3 is built from 19 residues. This clonotype was observed a handful of times. This clonotype originated in a man aged 50 to 60 who received an inactivated influenza vaccine. The sample here was PBMCs from blood, taken roughly 47 days after vaccination. The rearrangement joins TRBV3-1 to TRBJ2-1; possibly TRBD1 for D (6 bases). The CDR3, as DNA: TGTGCCAGCAGCGTATCCGGTCGGCTGGACAGACCAATCTACAATGAGCAGTTCTTC. This gives the protein CASSVSGRLDRPIYNEQFF.